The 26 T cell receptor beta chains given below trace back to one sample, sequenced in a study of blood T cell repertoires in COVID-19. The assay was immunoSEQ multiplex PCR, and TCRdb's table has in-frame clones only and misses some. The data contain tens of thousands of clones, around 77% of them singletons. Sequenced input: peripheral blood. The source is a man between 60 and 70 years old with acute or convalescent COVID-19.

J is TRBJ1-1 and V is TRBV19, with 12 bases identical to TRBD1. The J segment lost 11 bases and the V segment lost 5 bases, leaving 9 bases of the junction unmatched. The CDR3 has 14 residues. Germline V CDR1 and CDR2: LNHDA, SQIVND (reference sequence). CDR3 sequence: CASSVTGTGGKAFF. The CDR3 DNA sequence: TGTGCCAGTAGTGTAACCGGGACAGGGGGCAAGGCTTTCTTT.

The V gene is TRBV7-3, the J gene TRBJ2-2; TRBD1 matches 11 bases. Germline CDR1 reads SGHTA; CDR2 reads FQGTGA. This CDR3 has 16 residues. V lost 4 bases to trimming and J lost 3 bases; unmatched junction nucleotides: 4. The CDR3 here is CASSSPGQGDTGELFF. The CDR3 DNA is TGTGCCAGCAGCTCCCCGGGACAGGGGGACACCGGGGAGCTGTTTTTT.

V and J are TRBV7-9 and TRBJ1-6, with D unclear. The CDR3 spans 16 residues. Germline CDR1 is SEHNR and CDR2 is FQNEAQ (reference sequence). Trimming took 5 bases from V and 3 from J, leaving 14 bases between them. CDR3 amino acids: CASSAAIGGYNSPLHF. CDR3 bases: TGTGCCAGCAGCGCCGCCATAGGCGGCTATAATTCACCCCTCCACTTT.

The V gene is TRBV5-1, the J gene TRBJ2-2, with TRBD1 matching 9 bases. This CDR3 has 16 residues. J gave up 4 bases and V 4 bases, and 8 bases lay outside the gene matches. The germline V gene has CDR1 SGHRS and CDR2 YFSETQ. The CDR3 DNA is TGCGCCAGCAGCCTGGGACAGGGATGGTCCACCGGGGAGCTGTTTTTT. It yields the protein CASSLGQGWSTGELFF. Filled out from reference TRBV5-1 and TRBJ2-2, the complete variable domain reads KAGVTQTPRYLIKTRGQQVTLSCSPISGHRSVSWYQQTPGQGLQFLFEYFSETQRNKGNFPGRFSGRQFSNSRSEMNVSTLELGDSALYLCASSLGQGWSTGELFFGEGSRLTVL.

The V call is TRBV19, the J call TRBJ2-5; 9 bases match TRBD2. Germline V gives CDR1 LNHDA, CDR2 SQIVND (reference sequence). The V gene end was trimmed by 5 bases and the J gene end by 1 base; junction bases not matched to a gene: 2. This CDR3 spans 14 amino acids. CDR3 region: CASSPRGGQETQYF. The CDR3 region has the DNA TGTGCCAGTAGTCCGCGGGGGGGCCAAGAGACCCAGTACTTC.

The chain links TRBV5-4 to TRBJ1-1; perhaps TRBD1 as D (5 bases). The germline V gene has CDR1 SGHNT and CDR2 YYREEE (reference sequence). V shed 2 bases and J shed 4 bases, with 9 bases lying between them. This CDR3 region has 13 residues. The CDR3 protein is CASSFPGGTEAFF. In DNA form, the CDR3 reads TGTGCCAGCAGCTTCCCGGGGGGCACTGAAGCTTTCTTT.

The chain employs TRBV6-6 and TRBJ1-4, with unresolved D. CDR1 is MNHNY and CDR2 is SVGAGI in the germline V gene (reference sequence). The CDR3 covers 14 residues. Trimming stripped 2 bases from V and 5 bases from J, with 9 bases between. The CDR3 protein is CASSYGQKNEKLFF. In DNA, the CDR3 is TGTGCCAGCAGTTACGGTCAGAAAAATGAAAAACTGTTTTTT.

CDR3 loop: CSASPYNRDRGEQFF. CDR3 bases: TGCAGTGCTAGTCCCTATAACAGGGACAGGGGTGAGCAGTTCTTC. The rearrangement joins TRBV20-1 to TRBJ2-1; the match to TRBD1 covers 10 bases. CDR1 is DFQATT, CDR2 SNEGSKA, per germline (reference sequence). The CDR3 is 15 amino acids. Trimming took 3 bases from V and 9 from J; bases not matched to a gene: 11.

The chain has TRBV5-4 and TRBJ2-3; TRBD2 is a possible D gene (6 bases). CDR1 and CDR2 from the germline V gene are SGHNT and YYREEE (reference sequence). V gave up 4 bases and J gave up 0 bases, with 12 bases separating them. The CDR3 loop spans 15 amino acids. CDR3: CASSPDYSSTDTQYF. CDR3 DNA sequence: TGTGCCAGCAGCCCGGACTATTCCAGCACAGATACGCAGTATTTT.

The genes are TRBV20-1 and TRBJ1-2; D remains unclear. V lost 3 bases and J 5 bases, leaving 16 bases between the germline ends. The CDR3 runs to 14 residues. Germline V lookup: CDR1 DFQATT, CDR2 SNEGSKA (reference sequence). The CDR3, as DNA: TGCAGTGCTAGTCCGCGTCTAGCGGAGTATGGCTACACCTTC. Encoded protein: CSASPRLAEYGYTF.

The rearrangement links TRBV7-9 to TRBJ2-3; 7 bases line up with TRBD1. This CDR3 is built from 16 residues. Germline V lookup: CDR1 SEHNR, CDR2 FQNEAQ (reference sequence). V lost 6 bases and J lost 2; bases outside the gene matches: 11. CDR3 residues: CASSPPGQHNTDTQYF. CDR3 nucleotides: TGTGCCAGCAGTCCTCCGGGACAGCACAACACAGATACGCAGTATTTT.

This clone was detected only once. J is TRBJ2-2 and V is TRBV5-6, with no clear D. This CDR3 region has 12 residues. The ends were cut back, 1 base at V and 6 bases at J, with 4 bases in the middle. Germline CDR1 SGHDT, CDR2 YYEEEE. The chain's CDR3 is CASSLSAGELFF. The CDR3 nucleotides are TGTGCCAGCAGCTTGTCGGCCGGGGAGCTGTTTTTT. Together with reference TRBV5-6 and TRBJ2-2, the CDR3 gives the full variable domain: DAGVTQSPTHLIKTRGQQVTLRCSPKSGHDTVSWYQQALGQGPQFIFQYYEEEERQRGNFPDRFSGHQFPNYSSELNVNALLLGDSALYLCASSLSAGELFFGEGSRLTVL.

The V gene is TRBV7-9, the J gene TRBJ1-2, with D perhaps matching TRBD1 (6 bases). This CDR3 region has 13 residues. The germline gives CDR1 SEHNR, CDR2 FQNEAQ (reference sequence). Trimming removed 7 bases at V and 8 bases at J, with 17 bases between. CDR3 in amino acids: CASTDGGGGGYTF. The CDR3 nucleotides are TGTGCCAGCACCGATGGTGGGGGCGGCGGCTACACCTTC.

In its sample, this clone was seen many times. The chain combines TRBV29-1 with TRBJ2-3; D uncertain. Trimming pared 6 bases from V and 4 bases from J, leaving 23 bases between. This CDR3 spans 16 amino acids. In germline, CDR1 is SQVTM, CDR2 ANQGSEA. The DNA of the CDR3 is TGCAGCGTCCACGACAATTTCAAGAACTCTCCAGATACGCAGTATTTT. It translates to CSVHDNFKNSPDTQYF.

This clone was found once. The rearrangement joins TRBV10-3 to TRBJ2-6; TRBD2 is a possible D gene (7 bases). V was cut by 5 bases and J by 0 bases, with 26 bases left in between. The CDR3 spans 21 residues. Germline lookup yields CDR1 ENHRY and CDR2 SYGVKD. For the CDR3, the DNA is TGTGCCATCAGTTCATTTACGCAAAGGGGGGGAGGCCCCTCTGGGGCCAACGTCCTGACTTTC. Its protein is CAISSFTQRGGGPSGANVLTF.

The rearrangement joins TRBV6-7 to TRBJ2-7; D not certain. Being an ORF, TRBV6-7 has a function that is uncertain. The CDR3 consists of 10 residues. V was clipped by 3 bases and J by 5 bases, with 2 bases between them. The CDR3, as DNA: TGTGCCAGCAGTTATAACGAGCAGTACTTC. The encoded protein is CASSYNEQYF.

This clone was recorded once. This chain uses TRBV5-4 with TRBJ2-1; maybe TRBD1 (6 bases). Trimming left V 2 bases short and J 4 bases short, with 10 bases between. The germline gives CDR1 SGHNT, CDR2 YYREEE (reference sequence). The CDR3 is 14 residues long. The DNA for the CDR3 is TGTGCCAGCAGCTTTATTGGACAGTACAATGAGCAGTTCTTC. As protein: CASSFIGQYNEQFF.

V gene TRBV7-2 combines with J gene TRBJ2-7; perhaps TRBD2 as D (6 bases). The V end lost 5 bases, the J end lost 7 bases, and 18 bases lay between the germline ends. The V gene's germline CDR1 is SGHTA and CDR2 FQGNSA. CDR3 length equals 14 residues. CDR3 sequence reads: CASSRDFSPWEQYF. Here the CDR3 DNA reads TGTGCCAGCAGCCGGGACTTCAGCCCATGGGAGCAGTACTTC. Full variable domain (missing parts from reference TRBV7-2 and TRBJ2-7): GAGVSQSPSNKVTEKGKDVELRCDPISGHTALYWYRQSLGQGLEFLIYFQGNSAPDKSGLPSDRFSAERTGGSVSTLTIQRTQQEDSAVYLCASSRDFSPWEQYFGPGTRLTVT.

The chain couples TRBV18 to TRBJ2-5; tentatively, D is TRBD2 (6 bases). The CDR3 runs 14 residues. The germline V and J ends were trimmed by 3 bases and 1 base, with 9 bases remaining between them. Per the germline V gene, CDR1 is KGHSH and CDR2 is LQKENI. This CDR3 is CASSPAGPQETQYF. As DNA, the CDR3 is TGTGCCAGCTCACCGGCGGGGCCCCAAGAGACCCAGTACTTC.

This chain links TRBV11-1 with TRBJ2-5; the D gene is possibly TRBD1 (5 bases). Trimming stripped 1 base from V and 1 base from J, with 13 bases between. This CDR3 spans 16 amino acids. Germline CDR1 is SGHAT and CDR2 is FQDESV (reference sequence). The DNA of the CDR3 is TGTGCCAGCAGCTTAGGAACCAGGGTCTCCCAAGAGACCCAGTACTTC. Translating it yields CASSLGTRVSQETQYF.

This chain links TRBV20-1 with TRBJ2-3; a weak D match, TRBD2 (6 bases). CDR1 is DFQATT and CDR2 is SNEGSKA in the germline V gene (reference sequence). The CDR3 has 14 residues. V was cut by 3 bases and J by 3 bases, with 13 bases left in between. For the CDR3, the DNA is TGCAGTGCTAGTAGCGGTTTGGGTACAGATACGCAGTATTTT. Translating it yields CSASSGLGTDTQYF.

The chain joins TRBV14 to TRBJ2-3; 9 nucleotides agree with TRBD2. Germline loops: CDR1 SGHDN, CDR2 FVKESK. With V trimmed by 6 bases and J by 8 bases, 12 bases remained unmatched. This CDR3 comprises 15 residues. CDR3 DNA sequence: TGTGCCAGCAGTCCGCTTAACGCGCGGGGGGGTACGCAGTATTTT. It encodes CASSPLNARGGTQYF.

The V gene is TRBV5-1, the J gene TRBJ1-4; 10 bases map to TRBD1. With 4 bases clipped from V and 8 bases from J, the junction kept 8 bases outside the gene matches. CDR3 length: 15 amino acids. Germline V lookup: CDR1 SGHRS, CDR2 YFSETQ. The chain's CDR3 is CASSLDRTGGEKLFF. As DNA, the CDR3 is TGCGCCAGCAGCCTGGATAGGACAGGGGGAGAAAAACTGTTTTTT.

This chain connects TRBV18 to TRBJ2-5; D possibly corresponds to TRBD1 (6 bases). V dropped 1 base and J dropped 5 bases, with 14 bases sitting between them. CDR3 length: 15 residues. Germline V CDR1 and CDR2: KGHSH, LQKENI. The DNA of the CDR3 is TGTGCCAGCTCACCACGAACAGGGCCGGGGGAGACCCAGTACTTC. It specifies CASSPRTGPGETQYF.

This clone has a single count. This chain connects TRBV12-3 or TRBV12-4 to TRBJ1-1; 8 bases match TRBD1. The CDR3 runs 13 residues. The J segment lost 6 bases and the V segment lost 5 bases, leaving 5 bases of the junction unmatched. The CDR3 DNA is TGTGCCAGCAGTCTCCAGGGGGCCCCTGAAGCTTTCTTT. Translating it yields CASSLQGAPEAFF.

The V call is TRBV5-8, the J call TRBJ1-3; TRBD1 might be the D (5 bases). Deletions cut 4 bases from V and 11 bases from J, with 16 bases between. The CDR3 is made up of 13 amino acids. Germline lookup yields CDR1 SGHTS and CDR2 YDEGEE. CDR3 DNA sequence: TGTGCCAGCAGCATATATGCGGGGACGTCCATATATTTT. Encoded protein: CASSIYAGTSIYF.